This entry is about one TCR beta chain. Libraries were prepared by immunoSEQ multiplex PCR; TCRdb keeps only in-frame clonotypes and omits some of them. The sample lists around 42,000 clones; 90% were seen once. This sample is part of a study of blood T cell repertoires in COVID-19. Study as a whole: From the United States, Italy and Spain came samples of acute and convalescent COVID-19. PBMCs, B-cell-depleted T cells, or T cells were the source of the cDNA or gDNA that made up the material.

This sequence was found in a man between 50 and 59 years old with active COVID-19. The sample comprised peripheral blood.

The CDR3 sequence is CAISERQGFGSNSPLHF. CDR3 coding DNA: TGTGCCATCAGTGAAAGACAGGGATTTGGCTCCAATTCACCCCTCCACTTT. The V call is TRBV10-3, the J call TRBJ1-6; 7 bases agree with TRBD1. Unmatched junction bases numbered 12, after V lost 3 bases and J lost 7 bases. In germline, CDR1 is ENHRY, CDR2 SYGVKD. The CDR3 is 17 amino acids.